One and the same sample provided the 27 T cell receptor beta chains below, sequenced in a study of T cell responses to AZD1222 COVID-19 vaccine. Produced via immunoSEQ multiplex PCR; TCRdb's table is partial and in-frame only. The sample lists some 150,000 clones; approximately 94% were seen once. The source material was peripheral blood, sampled on day 0 of AZD1222 vaccination. These TCRs come from an adult in good health.

The chain couples TRBV27 to TRBJ2-2; a weak D match, TRBD1 (5 bases). The CDR3 runs 15 residues. CDR1 and CDR2 from the germline V gene are MNHEY and SMNVEV (reference sequence). Trimming shortened V by 8 bases and J by 4 bases, and 17 bases separated the two germline ends. DNA for the CDR3: TGTGCCAGCCGCACATTTGGGGCAGCCACCGGGGAGCTGTTTTTT. It specifies CASRTFGAATGELFF.

The rearrangement links TRBV15 to TRBJ2-5; D gene uncertain. V was pared by 0 bases and J by 5 bases, with 13 bases between. The germline V gene encodes CDR1 LNHNV and CDR2 YYDKDF (reference sequence). The CDR3 loop spans 15 amino acids. The chain's CDR3 is CATSRDLRGGETQYF. The CDR3 DNA reads as TGTGCCACCAGCAGAGATCTCCGCGGTGGGGAGACCCAGTACTTC.

V and J are TRBV6-5 and TRBJ1-2, with a possible D match to TRBD1 (6 bases). The ends were cut back, 0 bases at V and 8 bases at J, with 16 bases in the middle. This CDR3 is 15 amino acids long. Germline CDR1 MNHEY, CDR2 SVGAGI. The CDR3 sequence is CASSYSGTRAGGYTF. The CDR3 DNA sequence: TGTGCCAGCAGTTACTCGGGGACAAGGGCGGGAGGCTACACCTTC.

This chain connects TRBV6-1 to TRBJ1-2, with 10 nucleotides matching TRBD1. After removal of 4 bases from V and 5 bases from J, the junction contained 13 bases not matched to a gene. CDR1 is MNHNS, CDR2 SASEGT, per germline. The CDR3 has 17 amino acids. The CDR3 loop is CASSARGDRGSAYGYTF. The DNA of the CDR3 is TGTGCCAGCAGTGCCCGGGGGGACAGGGGTTCGGCGTATGGCTACACCTTC.

This clone has a handful of counts. This rearrangement joins TRBV2 to TRBJ2-3; D may correspond to TRBD1 or TRBD2 (5 bases each). Trimming shortened V by 2 bases and J by 5 bases, and 14 bases separated the two germline ends. The germline V gene encodes CDR1 SNHLY and CDR2 FYNNEI. The CDR3 contains 15 residues. CDR3 amino acids: CASSEWTPGGDTQYF. The CDR3 coding sequence is TGTGCCAGCAGTGAATGGACTCCTGGGGGAGATACGCAGTATTTT.

This rearrangement joins TRBV11-3 to TRBJ2-3; D may be TRBD2 (6 bases). The CDR3 has 14 amino acids. Trimming cost V 3 bases and J 2 bases, with 9 bases left between them. CDR1 and CDR2 from the germline V gene are SGHNT and YENEEA. CDR3 nucleotides: TGTGCCAGCAGCTTCGGCGGGACCACAGATACGCAGTATTTT. Amino acids: CASSFGGTTDTQYF.

The chain is built from TRBV27 and TRBJ2-7, with D perhaps matching TRBD1 (6 bases). This CDR3 is 14 amino acids long. The germline V gene has CDR1 MNHEY and CDR2 SMNVEV (reference sequence). V was shortened by 3 bases and J by 1 base, with 10 bases between the two germline ends. The CDR3 reads CASSLYRDSYEQYF. The CDR3 region has the DNA TGTGCCAGCAGTTTGTACAGGGATTCCTACGAGCAGTACTTC.

There are a few counts of this clone. The chain has TRBV19 and TRBJ2-7; 8 nucleotides match TRBD1. The CDR3 is 13 residues long. V dropped 8 bases and J dropped 6; count of bases not matched to a gene: 9. Germline loops: CDR1 LNHDA, CDR2 SQIVND (reference sequence). The CDR3 sequence is CASQDREHSEQYF. In DNA form, the CDR3 reads TGTGCCAGTCAGGACAGGGAACATTCCGAGCAGTACTTC.

The chain carries TRBV6-5 and TRBJ2-7; D tentatively reads TRBD1 or TRBD2 (6 bases each). Germline V gene data show CDR1 as MNHEY and CDR2 as SVGAGI. V lost 6 bases and J 0 bases, leaving 15 bases between the germline ends. The CDR3 covers 15 residues. The CDR3 bases are TGTGCCAGCAGGAGGGGGGCCAGAGACTCCTACGAGCAGTACTTC. Amino acids: CASRRGARDSYEQYF.

V is TRBV7-9 and J is TRBJ2-7; D possibly uses TRBD1 or TRBD2 (7 bases each). CDR3 length equals 16 residues. With 5 bases removed from V and 3 bases from J, the gap between germline ends came to 20 bases. In germline, CDR1 is SEHNR, CDR2 FQNEAQ (reference sequence). The CDR3 DNA reads as TGTGCCAGCAGCGCACAGGGGCGGGGGAAGAGCTACGAGCAGTACTTC. The encoded protein is CASSAQGRGKSYEQYF.

The chain combines TRBV4-1 with TRBJ2-7, with D hard to call. Trimming shortened V by 1 base and J by 1 base, and 11 bases separated the two germline ends. The CDR3 contains 15 residues. Germline V gives CDR1 MGHRA, CDR2 YSYEKL. In DNA, the CDR3 is TGCGCCAGCAGCCAAGTTGCTTTTGGGTCCTACGAGCAGTACTTC. This codes for CASSQVAFGSYEQYF.

The genes are TRBV21-1 and TRBJ1-1. TRBV21-1 is a known pseudogene. This CDR3 contains 15 residues. This CDR3 is CASSKEGHQNTEAFF. As DNA, the CDR3 is TGTGCCAGCAGCAAAGAAGGTCACCAGAACACTGAAGCTTTCTTT.

This chain joins TRBV9 and TRBJ2-5, with 14 positions matching TRBD2. CDR1 is SGDLS, CDR2 YYNGEE, per germline. The CDR3 is 16 amino acids. V trimming: 3 bases; J trimming: 5 bases; junction bases outside the gene matches: 6. DNA of the CDR3: TGTGCCAGCAGCGAGTGGACTAGCGGGGGGAAGGAGACCCAGTACTTC. Translation: CASSEWTSGGKETQYF.

The chain employs TRBV4-2 and TRBJ1-4; 10 bases line up with TRBD1. The junction had 6 bases not matched to a gene; V was cut back by 3 bases and J by 8 bases. CDR3 size: 15 residues. Germline-derived CDR1 and CDR2 are LGHNA and YNFKEQ. The CDR3 reads CASSQTGGAREKLFF. As DNA, the CDR3 is TGTGCCAGCAGCCAGACAGGGGGCGCGCGGGAAAAACTGTTTTTT.

The chain couples TRBV11-2 to TRBJ1-1; tentatively, D is TRBD1 (6 bases). Germline V CDR1 and CDR2: SGHAT, FQNNGV. V was shortened by 3 bases and J by 4 bases, with 15 bases between the two germline ends. This CDR3 comprises 15 residues. In nucleotides, the CDR3 is TGTGCCAGCAGCTTGTGGGGGGCCGGGCGCACTGAAGCTTTCTTT. Translating gives CASSLWGAGRTEAFF.

The chain carries TRBV5-1 and TRBJ2-5; D is uncertain. CDR3 length equals 13 residues. V shed 0 bases and J shed 4 bases, with 7 bases lying between them. The germline CDR1 and CDR2 sequences are SGHRS and YFSETQ. The CDR3 is CASSLGLGETQYF. The CDR3 nucleotides read TGCGCCAGCAGCTTGGGACTGGGAGAGACCCAGTACTTC.

The gene calls are TRBV28 and TRBJ2-7; 7 bases are a match to TRBD1. Germline loops: CDR1 MDHEN, CDR2 SYDVKM. Trimming took 5 bases from V and 7 from J; bases not matched to a gene: 11. The CDR3 contains 14 residues. The CDR3 DNA follows: TGTGCCAGCAGTCAACAGGGGTTCCCACAAGAGCAGTACTTC. Translating it yields CASSQQGFPQEQYF.

The chain joins TRBV30 to TRBJ1-1; perhaps TRBD1 as D (5 bases). This CDR3 spans 11 amino acids. V was shortened by 8 bases and J by 4 bases, with 11 bases between the two germline ends. Per the germline V gene, CDR1 is GTSNPN and CDR2 is SVGIG (reference sequence). CDR3 bases: TGTGCCACCAGGACACCCACTGAAGCTTTCTTT. Its translation is CATRTPTEAFF.

The chain carries TRBV5-6 and TRBJ2-3; D gene ambiguous. V lost 0 bases, J lost 4 bases, and 6 bases lay in between. The CDR3 extends over 13 amino acids. In germline, CDR1 is SGHDT, CDR2 YYEEEE. The chain's CDR3 is CASSLGPPDTQYF. CDR3 nucleotides: TGTGCCAGCAGCTTGGGACCTCCAGATACGCAGTATTTT. The complete variable domain, with remaining parts taken from reference TRBV5-6 and TRBJ2-3, reads DAGVTQSPTHLIKTRGQQVTLRCSPKSGHDTVSWYQQALGQGPQFIFQYYEEEERQRGNFPDRFSGHQFPNYSSELNVNALLLGDSALYLCASSLGPPDTQYFGPGTRLTVL.

The gene calls are TRBV27 and TRBJ2-2; 9 positions match TRBD1. The CDR3 runs to 14 residues. CDR1 is MNHEY, CDR2 SMNVEV, per germline (reference sequence). V shed 10 bases and J 9 bases; nucleotides not matched to a gene: 12. The CDR3 loop reads CATAQTGGWRELFF. As DNA, the CDR3 is TGTGCCACGGCCCAGACAGGGGGTTGGAGGGAGCTGTTTTTT.

The chain is built from TRBV30 and TRBJ2-7; 8 nucleotides match TRBD1. From germline, CDR1 is GTSNPN and CDR2 SVGIG (reference sequence). Trimming at V came to 0 bases and at J to 4 bases, leaving 8 bases not matched to a gene. The CDR3 contains 15 residues. CDR3 sequence reads: CAWSVLGQVRYEQYF. The CDR3 bases are TGTGCCTGGAGTGTACTGGGACAGGTGCGATACGAGCAGTACTTC.

The rearrangement joins TRBV5-4 to TRBJ1-3; 7 bases match TRBD1. V was clipped by 4 bases and J by 4 bases; unmatched bases: 8. This CDR3 is 15 amino acids long. Per germline, CDR1 SGHNT and CDR2 YYREEE (reference sequence). The CDR3 loop reads CASSLTGRGGNTIYF. The CDR3 DNA reads as TGTGCCAGCAGCCTGACAGGCAGGGGGGGAAACACCATATATTTT.

This clone occurred once. The CDR3 coding sequence is TGTGCCAGCAGTGATTGGGGCAGGGGGAACACTGAAGCTTTCTTT. It yields the protein CASSDWGRGNTEAFF. The genes are TRBV2 and TRBJ1-1; D may be TRBD1 (6 bases). Looked up from germline, CDR1 is SNHLY and CDR2 is FYNNEI. Trimming removed 3 bases at V and 1 base at J, with 12 bases between. The CDR3 spans 15 residues.

The chain couples TRBV5-6 to TRBJ1-5; the D gene is possibly TRBD1 (5 bases). V was shortened by 4 bases and J by 0 bases, with 11 bases between the two germline ends. Germline V gene lookup returns CDR1 SGHDT and CDR2 YYEEEE. This CDR3 has 15 amino acids. As DNA, the CDR3 is TGTGCCAGCAGCCGAATGACAGTTAGCAATCAGCCCCAGCATTTT. Protein: CASSRMTVSNQPQHF.

This clone showed up just a few times. This sequence joins TRBV5-1 and TRBJ1-5; D is possibly TRBD1 (5 bases). This CDR3 contains 14 residues. CDR1 and CDR2 (germline): SGHRS, YFSETQ. V was pared by 5 bases and J by 3 bases, with 12 bases between. CDR3 DNA sequence: TGCGCCAGCAGTCCATCAGGGAACAATCAGCCCCAGCATTTT. Protein sequence: CASSPSGNNQPQHF.

This chain links TRBV5-1 with TRBJ2-1, with TRBD2 matching 11 bases. V gave up 4 bases and J gave up 3 bases; unmatched junction bases: 3. Germline CDR1 is SGHRS and CDR2 is YFSETQ. The CDR3 covers 15 residues. DNA for the CDR3: TGCGCCAGCAGCCAGGGACTAGCGGTCTACAATGAGCAGTTCTTC. Residues: CASSQGLAVYNEQFF. Using reference TRBV5-1 and TRBJ2-1 for the parts outside the CDR3, the full variable domain is KAGVTQTPRYLIKTRGQQVTLSCSPISGHRSVSWYQQTPGQGLQFLFEYFSETQRNKGNFPGRFSGRQFSNSRSEMNVSTLELGDSALYLCASSQGLAVYNEQFFGPGTRLTVL.

This rearrangement joins TRBV18 to TRBJ1-1; possible D gene TRBD1, 5 bases. The CDR3 runs 12 residues. The germline gives CDR1 KGHSH, CDR2 LQKENI. The germline V and J ends were trimmed by 1 base and 10 bases, with 10 bases remaining between them. CDR3 sequence reads: CASSPRAGLAFF. CDR3 DNA: TGTGCCAGCTCACCACGGGCAGGGCTAGCTTTCTTT.